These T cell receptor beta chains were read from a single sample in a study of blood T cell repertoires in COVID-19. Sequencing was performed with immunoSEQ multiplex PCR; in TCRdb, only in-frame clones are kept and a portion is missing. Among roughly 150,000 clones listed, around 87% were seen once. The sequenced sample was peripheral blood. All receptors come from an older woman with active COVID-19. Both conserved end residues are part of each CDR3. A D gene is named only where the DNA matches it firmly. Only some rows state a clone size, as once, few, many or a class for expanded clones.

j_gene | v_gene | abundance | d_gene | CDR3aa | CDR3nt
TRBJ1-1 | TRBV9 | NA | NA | CASSGGGTEAFF | TGTGCCAGCAGCGGAGGGGGTACTGAAGCTTTCTTT
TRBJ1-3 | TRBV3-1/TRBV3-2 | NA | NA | CASSQRGPGNTIYF | TGTGCCAGCAGCCAGCGGGGACCCGGAAACACCATATATTTT
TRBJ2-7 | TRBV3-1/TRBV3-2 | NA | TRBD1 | CASSQRPTDRGPYEQYF | TGTGCCAGCAGCCAAAGGCCAACGGACAGGGGGCCATACGAGCAGTACTTC
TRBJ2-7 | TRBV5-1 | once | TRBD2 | CASSLVLAGAISYEQYF | TGCGCCAGCAGCTTGGTACTAGCGGGAGCCATCTCCTACGAGCAGTACTTC
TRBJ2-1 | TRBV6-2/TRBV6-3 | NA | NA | CASSLQLSRMGNEQFF | TGTGCCAGCAGTCTCCAACTGAGCAGGATGGGCAATGAGCAGTTCTTC
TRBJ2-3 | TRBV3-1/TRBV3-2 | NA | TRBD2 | CASSLGGWLAGGWTDTQYF | TGTGCCAGCAGCCTCGGAGGGTGGCTAGCGGGAGGGTGGACAGATACGCAGTATTTT
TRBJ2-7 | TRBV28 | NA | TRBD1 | CASSFPFPSLGQVVSYEQYF | TGTGCCAGCAGTTTTCCTTTCCCATCGTTGGGACAGGTAGTCTCCTACGAGCAGTACTTC
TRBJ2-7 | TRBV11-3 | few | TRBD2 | CASSSGLAGSYEQYF | TGTGCCAGCAGCTCCGGACTAGCGGGCTCCTACGAGCAGTACTTC
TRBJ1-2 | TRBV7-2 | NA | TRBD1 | CASSLAQGAGYTF | TGTGCCAGCAGCTTGGCACAGGGGGCCGGCTACACCTTC
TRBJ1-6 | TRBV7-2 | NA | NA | CASSAGTLNNSPLHF | TGTGCCAGCAGTGCCGGGACACTTAATAATTCACCCCTCCACTTT
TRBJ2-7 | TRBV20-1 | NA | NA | CSARGNEQYF | TGCAGTGCTAGAGGTAACGAGCAGTACTTC
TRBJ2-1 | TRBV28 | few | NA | CASTLGGGLYNEQFF | TGTGCCAGCACCTTGGGGGGGGGCCTCTACAATGAGCAGTTCTTC
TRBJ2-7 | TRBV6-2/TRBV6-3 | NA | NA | CASSKTVNAYEQYF | TGTGCCAGCAGCAAAACGGTGAATGCATACGAGCAGTACTTC
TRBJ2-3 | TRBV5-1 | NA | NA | CASSLVGGGATDTQYF | TGCGCCAGCAGCTTGGTTGGAGGGGGCGCGACAGATACGCAGTATTTT
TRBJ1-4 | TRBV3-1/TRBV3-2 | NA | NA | CASSQGGHRLGF | TGTGCCAGCAGCCAAGGAGGGCATCGGTTAGGCTTT
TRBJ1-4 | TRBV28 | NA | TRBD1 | CASSLPTGGSEKLFF | TGTGCCAGCAGTTTACCGACAGGGGGCAGTGAAAAACTGTTTTTT
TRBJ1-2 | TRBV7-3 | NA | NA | CASSLTAPGGGGYTF | TGTGCCAGCAGCTTAACGGCCCCCGGGGGAGGAGGCTACACCTTC
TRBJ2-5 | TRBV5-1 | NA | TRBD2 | CASSLSSGSGRTQYF | TGCGCCAGCAGCTTATCTAGCGGGAGTGGGAGGACCCAGTACTTC
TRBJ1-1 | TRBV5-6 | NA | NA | CASSLARGIAFF | TGTGCCAGCAGCTTGGCCCGAGGTATAGCTTTCTTT
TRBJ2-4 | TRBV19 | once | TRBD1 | CASSDRDSVGKYF | TGTGCCAGTAGTGACCGGGACAGCGTGGGGAAGTACTTC
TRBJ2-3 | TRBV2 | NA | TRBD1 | CASSEGQGGDTQYF | TGTGCCAGCAGTGAGGGACAGGGCGGGGATACGCAGTATTTT
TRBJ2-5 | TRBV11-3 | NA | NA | CASSFTGNGETQYF | TGTGCCAGCAGCTTCACAGGGAACGGAGAGACCCAGTACTTC